The entry below gives a single T cell receptor beta chain sequence along with its context. Some clones are missing from TCRdb's copy, which holds only in-frame ones; the method was immunoSEQ multiplex PCR. The table lists about 150,000 clones, 85% to 90% of them singletons. This sample is drawn from a study of T cell responses to AZD1222 COVID-19 vaccine. V was shortened by 2 bases and J by 1 base, with 4 bases between the two germline ends. Germline assignment: CDR1 SNHLY and CDR2 FYNNEI. The CDR3 contains 13 residues. This TCR came from an adult in good health. The chain couples TRBV2 to TRBJ2-3; no definite D call. Sequenced material: peripheral blood, taken on day 0 of MenACWY control vaccination. CDR3 sequence: CASSEQGTDTQYF. The CDR3 DNA reads TGTGCCAGCAGTGAACAGGGCACAGATACGCAGTATTTT.